Presented here are 12 T cell receptor beta chains from one specimen sequenced in a study of T cells after yellow fever vaccination. TCRdb re-called the 5' RACE reads with MiXCR, one entry per CDR3 protein. The sample yields over 110,000 distinct CDR3 sequences, less than 9.5% seen once. The sequencing here drew on CD4+ T cells sorted from PBMCs, taken 5 days after the yellow fever booster vaccination. All receptors come from a man between 25 and 39 years old who received the YFV17D yellow fever vaccine.

This clonotype was found many times. The gene calls are TRBV20-1 and TRBJ2-3; the D is unclear. This CDR3 is 14 amino acids long. The ends were cut back, 1 base at V and 6 bases at J, with 14 bases in the middle. Germline assignment: CDR1 DFQATT and CDR2 SNEGSKA (reference sequence). The CDR3 loop is CSARASDSRDTQYF. CDR3 nucleotides: TGCAGTGCTAGAGCTTCCGATTCGCGGGATACGCAGTATTTT.

This clonotype has ten or more counts. This sequence joins TRBV20-1 and TRBJ2-2; TRBD2 agrees at 9 bases. Trimming at V came to 0 bases and at J to 0 bases, leaving 2 bases not matched to a gene. The CDR3 has 16 amino acids. Germline CDR1 reads DFQATT; CDR2 reads SNEGSKA (reference sequence). CDR3 in amino acids: CSARDLAGSNTGELFF. In nucleotides, the CDR3 is TGCAGTGCTAGAGATCTAGCGGGGTCGAACACCGGGGAGCTGTTTTTT.

This clonotype showed up many times. Its ends do not fully match the called genes, so a read error is possible. This chain uses TRBV5-1 with TRBJ2-7; 7 bases match TRBD1. Germline V gene sequence: CDR1 SGHRS, CDR2 YFSETQ. CDR3 size: 14 residues. CDR3 sequence reads: CASSRDRVSYEQYF. The CDR3 DNA is TGTGCCAGCAGCCGCGACAGGGTGTCCTACGAGCAGTACTTC.

This clonotype was recorded at least ten times. The J gene is TRBJ2-3, the V gene TRBV3-1; the D is unclear. Germline V gene data show CDR1 as LGHDT and CDR2 as YNNKEL (reference sequence). CDR3 size: 15 residues. Trimming took off 0 bases at V and 9 bases at J, with 16 bases between the two ends. The CDR3 DNA follows: TGTGCCAGCAGCCAAGATCAGCGACCCAGAGAGACGCAGTATTTT. Translation: CASSQDQRPRETQYF.

This clonotype was detected many times. The V call is TRBV11-2, the J call TRBJ2-1; D gene ambiguous. Germline V lookup: CDR1 SGHAT, CDR2 FQNNGV. Trimming took off 5 bases at V and 6 bases at J, with 14 bases between the two ends. This CDR3 contains 14 residues. CDR3 DNA sequence: TGTGCCAGCAGCGGCCCACGGGTCATCAATGAGCAGTTCTTC. Encoded protein: CASSGPRVINEQFF. Complete variable domain (other parts from reference TRBV11-2 and TRBJ2-1): EAGVAQSPRYKIIEKRQSVAFWCNPISGHATLYWYQQILGQGPKLLIQFQNNGVVDDSQLPKDRFSAERLKGVDSTLKIQPAKLEDSAVYLCASSGPRVINEQFFGPGTRLTVL.

The table lists this clonotype with many counts. The CDR3 DNA is TGTGCCAGCAGTCCGGCCTATGGCTACACCTTC. Its protein product is CASSPAYGYTF. This chain uses TRBV6-6 with TRBJ1-2; D is unclear. The CDR3 length is 11 residues. Trimming removed 5 bases from V and 4 bases from J, with 5 bases in between. Germline V gene data show CDR1 as MNHNY and CDR2 as SVGAGI (reference sequence).

This clonotype was counted ten times or more. The CDR3 region has the DNA TGCGCCAGCAGCTTGTTGCAGACCAGCTCCTACAATGAGCAGTTCTTC. This encodes CASSLLQTSSYNEQFF. The chain couples TRBV5-1 to TRBJ2-1; no clear D gene. Germline V gene data show CDR1 as SGHRS and CDR2 as YFSETQ. The CDR3 has 16 amino acids. Trimming left V 1 base short and J 0 bases short, with 11 bases between.

This clonotype was observed many times. CDR3 protein: CASSLFGSGFPPYEQYF. Written as DNA, the CDR3 is TGTGCCAGCAGCTTATTTGGCTCAGGGTTCCCACCCTACGAGCAGTACTTC. The V gene is TRBV7-2, the J gene TRBJ2-7; possible D gene TRBD1, 5 bases. CDR1 and CDR2 (germline): SGHTA, FQGNSA. V was trimmed by 2 bases and J by 2 bases, leaving 19 bases between them. The CDR3 totals 17 residues.

This clonotype was observed many times. The chain carries TRBV20-1 and TRBJ2-1; D is ambiguous. CDR3 length equals 14 residues. Trimming stripped 5 bases from V and 7 bases from J, with 18 bases between. CDR1 is DFQATT, CDR2 SNEGSKA, per germline (reference sequence). The chain's CDR3 is CSAGNSPSTNEQFF. The DNA of the CDR3 is TGCAGTGCTGGAAATTCGCCGTCGACGAATGAGCAGTTCTTC.

This clonotype turned up a few times. The chain couples TRBV20-1 to TRBJ2-7; D possibly corresponds to TRBD1 (7 bases). There are 15 residues in the CDR3. The ends were cut back, 5 bases at V and 5 bases at J, with 22 bases in the middle. CDR1 DFQATT and CDR2 SNEGSKA come from the germline V gene (reference sequence). This CDR3 is CSASTGAGTPHEQYF. CDR3 nucleotides: TGCAGTGCTTCTACAGGGGCCGGGACTCCCCACGAGCAGTACTTC.

This clonotype was found many times. The chain carries TRBV19 and TRBJ2-7, with 8 bases aligning to TRBD1. CDR1 LNHDA and CDR2 SQIVND come from the germline V gene (reference sequence). CDR3 length equals 14 residues. V shed 5 bases and J 3 bases; nucleotides not matched to a gene: 6. The CDR3 DNA follows: TGTGCCAGTAGTGCGGGACAGGTGAACTACGAGCAGTACTTC. Protein product: CASSAGQVNYEQYF.

This clonotype occurred many times. This chain joins TRBV18 and TRBJ2-1; D unresolved. Trimming stripped 0 bases from V and 7 bases from J, with 10 bases between. Germline V lookup: CDR1 KGHSH, CDR2 LQKENI. The CDR3 runs to 14 residues. For the CDR3, the DNA is TGTGCCAGCTCACCACCCATCAGTGCAAATGAGCAGTTCTTC. Protein sequence: CASSPPISANEQFF.